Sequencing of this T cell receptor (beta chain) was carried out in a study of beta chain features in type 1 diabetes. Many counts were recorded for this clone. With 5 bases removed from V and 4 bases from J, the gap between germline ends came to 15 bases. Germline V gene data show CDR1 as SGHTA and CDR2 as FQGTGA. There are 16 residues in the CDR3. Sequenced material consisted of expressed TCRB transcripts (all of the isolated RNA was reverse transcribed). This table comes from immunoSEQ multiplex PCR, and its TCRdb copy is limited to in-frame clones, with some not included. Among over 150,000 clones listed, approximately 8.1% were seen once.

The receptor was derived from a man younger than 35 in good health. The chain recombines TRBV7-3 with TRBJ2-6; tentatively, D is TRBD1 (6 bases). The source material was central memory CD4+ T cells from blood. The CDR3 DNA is TGTGCCAGCAGCCAATCATCAGGGGCCGGGGCCAACGTCCTGACTTTC. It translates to CASSQSSGAGANVLTF.